The entry below gives a single TCR beta chain sequence along with its context. Antigen unknown. This CDR3 comprises 18 residues. V was clipped by 6 bases and J by 1 base; unmatched bases: 13. Individual cDNA molecules received unique molecular identifiers in the library. Using its own MiXCR run on the RACE reads, TCRdb lists one record per CDR3 protein. The sample holds around 380,000 distinct CDR3 sequences, 4% to 5.5% seen once. The data were obtained in a study of human T cells and chemical hapten exposure. Background on the study: Patch tests of 0.01% DPC on the upper back were read at 6 days.

Findings and caveats of the study: The count of PT1 expanded TCRs correlated positively with patch test score.

Time point reported: patch test 1, 2 weeks after DPC sensitization. Treatment meaning: therapeutic diphenylcyclopropenone sensitization with weekly scalp DPC. The rearrangement uses TRBV12-3 or TRBV12-4 and TRBJ1-4; 8 positions agree with TRBD1. The receptor's source is a woman aged 45 to 65 with alopecia areata. Some clones in this sample may be carry-over from other donors' samples. The sample consisted of whole blood, taken in connection with sensitization to the hapten diphenylcyclopropenone (DPC). The chain's CDR3 is CASRRQGTGWLTNEKLFF. Here the CDR3 DNA reads TGTGCCAGCAGACGACAGGGGACGGGTTGGTTAACTAATGAAAAACTGTTTTTT.